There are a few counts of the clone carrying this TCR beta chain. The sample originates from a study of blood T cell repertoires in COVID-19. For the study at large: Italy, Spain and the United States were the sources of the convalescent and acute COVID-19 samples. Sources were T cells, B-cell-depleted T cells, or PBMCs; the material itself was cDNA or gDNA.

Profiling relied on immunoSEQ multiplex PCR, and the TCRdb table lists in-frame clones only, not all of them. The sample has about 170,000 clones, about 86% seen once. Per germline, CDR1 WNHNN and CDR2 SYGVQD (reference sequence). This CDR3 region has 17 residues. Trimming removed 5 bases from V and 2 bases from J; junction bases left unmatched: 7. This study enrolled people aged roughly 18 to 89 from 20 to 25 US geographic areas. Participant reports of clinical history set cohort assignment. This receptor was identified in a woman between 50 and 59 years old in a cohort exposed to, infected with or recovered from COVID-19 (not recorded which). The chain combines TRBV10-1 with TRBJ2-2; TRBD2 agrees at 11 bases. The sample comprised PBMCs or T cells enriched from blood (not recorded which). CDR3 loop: CASSQGTSGHNTGELFF. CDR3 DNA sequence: TGCGCCAGCAGTCAAGGGACTAGCGGACATAACACCGGGGAGCTGTTTTTT.